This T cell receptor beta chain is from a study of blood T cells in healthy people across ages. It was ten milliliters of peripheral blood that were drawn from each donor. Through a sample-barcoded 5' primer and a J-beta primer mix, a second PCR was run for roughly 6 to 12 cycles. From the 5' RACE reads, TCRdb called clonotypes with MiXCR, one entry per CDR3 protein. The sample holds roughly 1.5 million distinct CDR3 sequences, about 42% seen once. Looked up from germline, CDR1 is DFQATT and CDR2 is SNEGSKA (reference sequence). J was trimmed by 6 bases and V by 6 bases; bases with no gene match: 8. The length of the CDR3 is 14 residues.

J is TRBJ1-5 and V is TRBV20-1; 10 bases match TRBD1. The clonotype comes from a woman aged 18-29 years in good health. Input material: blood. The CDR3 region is CSATPGQGFQPQHF. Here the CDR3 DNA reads TGCAGTGCAACCCCGGGACAGGGGTTTCAGCCCCAGCATTTT.